This TCR beta chain appears in the sequencing data of a study of blood T cell repertoires in COVID-19. Sequencing was performed with immunoSEQ multiplex PCR; in TCRdb, only in-frame clones are kept and a portion is missing. The profile shows hundreds of thousands of clones, 70% to 90% of them singletons. This CDR3 spans 16 amino acids. The germline CDR1 and CDR2 sequences are SGHKS and YYEKEE (reference sequence). Trimming left V 0 bases short and J 0 bases short, with 11 bases between. This chain uses TRBV5-5 with TRBJ2-3, with TRBD2 as a possible D gene (6 bases). The material sequenced was peripheral blood. This TCR was recovered from a human donor in a cohort sampled during active COVID-19. The CDR3 region has the DNA TGTGCCAGCAGCTTGGACTGGACTACAAGCACAGATACGCAGTATTTT. This gives the protein CASSLDWTTSTDTQYF.